This T cell receptor beta chain came from a study of T cell clones after liver transplantation. Background on the study: Liver transplant recipients had immunosuppression withdrawal attempted within 2 years. Study results and caveats: Migration into the graft, not deletion, may explain lost graft donor-reactive T cells. Conclusions were preliminary, with small, heterogeneous patient groups.

A word on this clone: Its specificity is unknown.

CDR1 is SGHNT and CDR2 is YYREEE in the germline V gene (reference sequence). The CDR3 is 14 amino acids. The V end was cut by 0 bases, the J end by 8 bases, with 11 bases between. The assay was immunoSEQ multiplex PCR, and TCRdb's table has in-frame clones only and misses some. The profile shows roughly 80,000 clones, about 82% of them singletons. The sample was CD4+ T cells from blood, taken 45 to 47 months after liver transplant. The chain recombines TRBV5-4 with TRBJ1-4; D is undetermined. This TCR was sampled from a human patient who received a liver transplant. Some T cells may trace back to the graft donor. The CDR3 DNA is TGTGCCAGCAGCTTGGGAGGGAGCGGGGAAAAACTGTTTTTT. Translated, it gives CASSLGGSGEKLFF.